Included here is one T cell receptor beta chain sequence, with context. What it recognizes is unknown. The source of the sample is a study of cytomegalovirus exposure and HLA in healthy donors. Looking at the study overall: Earlier sequencing of 200 million or so T cells yielded 100 million to 120 million unique TCR beta sequences.

This CDR3 is built from 13 residues. V gave up 5 bases and J gave up 10 bases, with 14 bases separating them. Germline-derived CDR1 and CDR2 are MNHEY and SVGAGI. A multiplex PCR was run with 60 Vbeta primers and 13 Jbeta primers. Sequencing was performed with immunoSEQ multiplex PCR; in TCRdb, only in-frame clones are kept and a portion is missing. This sample has around 190,000 clones, with roughly 9.5% found just once. General observations from the study: Several top significant clusters appeared, in a later analysis, to be linked to common viral pathogens. The authors later linked a missense DCLRE1C variant to TCR beta V- and J-gene trimming.

The clonotype originates from a woman between 25 and 40 years old in good health and CMV-seropositive. This chain connects TRBV6-5 to TRBJ1-4; D not certain. Sequencing was performed on PBMCs. The CDR3 DNA sequence: TGTGCCAGCAGTCGTCGCGGGAAGGGAAAACTGTTTTTT. Translating gives CASSRRGKGKLFF.